This T cell receptor beta chain was sequenced during a study of shared clonotypes between healthy human individuals. This clone was counted only a few times. TCRdb's table, derived via immunoSEQ multiplex PCR, lists solely in-frame clones and lacks some. The sample carries about 2.4 million clones, around 90% recorded once. This TCR was recovered from a man between 18 and 35 years old in good health. The sample comprised naive CD4+ T cells sorted from blood. Subset specified: CD45RA+ positively selected.

The CDR3 is CASSQPGEINQPQHF. CDR3 nucleotides: TGTGCCAGTAGCCAACCCGGGGAGATCAATCAGCCCCAGCATTTT. J is TRBJ1-5 and V is TRBV19; D is uncertain. The germline CDR1 and CDR2 sequences are LNHDA and SQIVND (reference sequence). The CDR3 loop spans 15 amino acids. Trimming shortened V by 6 bases and J by 3 bases, and 15 bases separated the two germline ends.